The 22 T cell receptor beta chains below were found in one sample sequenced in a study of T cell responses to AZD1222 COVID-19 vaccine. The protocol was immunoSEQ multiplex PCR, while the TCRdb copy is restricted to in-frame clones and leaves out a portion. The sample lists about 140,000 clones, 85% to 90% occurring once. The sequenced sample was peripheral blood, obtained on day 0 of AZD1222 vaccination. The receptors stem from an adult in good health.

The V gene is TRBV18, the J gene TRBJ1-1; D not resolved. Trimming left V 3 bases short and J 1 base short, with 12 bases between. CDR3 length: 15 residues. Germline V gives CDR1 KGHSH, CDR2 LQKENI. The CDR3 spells CASSPRDLGNTEAFF. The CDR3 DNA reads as TGTGCCAGCTCACCCAGAGACCTGGGGAACACTGAAGCTTTCTTT.

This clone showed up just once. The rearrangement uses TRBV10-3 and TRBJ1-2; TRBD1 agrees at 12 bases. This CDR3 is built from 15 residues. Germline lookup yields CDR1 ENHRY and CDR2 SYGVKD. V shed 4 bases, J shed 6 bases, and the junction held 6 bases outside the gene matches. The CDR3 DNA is TGTGCCATCAGTGTTCCCGGGACAGGGGGCGATGGCTACACCTTC. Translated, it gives CAISVPGTGGDGYTF.

CDR3 nucleotide sequence: TGTGCCAGCAGCTTAACCCGACAGGGAGGAGAGCAGTACTTC. Encoded protein: CASSLTRQGGEQYF. The chain couples TRBV7-2 to TRBJ2-7; a weak D match, TRBD1 (7 bases). V was shortened by 2 bases and J by 7 bases, with 15 bases between the two germline ends. There are 14 residues in the CDR3. In germline, CDR1 is SGHTA, CDR2 FQGNSA.

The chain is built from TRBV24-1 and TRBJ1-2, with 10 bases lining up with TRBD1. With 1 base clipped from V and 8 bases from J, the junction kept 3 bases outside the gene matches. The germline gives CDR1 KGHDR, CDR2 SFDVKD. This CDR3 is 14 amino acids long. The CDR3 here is CATSDFGTGEGYTF. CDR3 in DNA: TGTGCCACCAGTGATTTTGGGACAGGGGAAGGCTACACCTTC.

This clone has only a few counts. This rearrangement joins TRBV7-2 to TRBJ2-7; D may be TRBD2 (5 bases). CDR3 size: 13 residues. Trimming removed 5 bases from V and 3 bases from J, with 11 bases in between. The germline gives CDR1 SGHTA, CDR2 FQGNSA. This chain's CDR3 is CASSATRVYEQYF. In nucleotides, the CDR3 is TGTGCCAGCAGCGCAACGAGGGTCTACGAGCAGTACTTC.

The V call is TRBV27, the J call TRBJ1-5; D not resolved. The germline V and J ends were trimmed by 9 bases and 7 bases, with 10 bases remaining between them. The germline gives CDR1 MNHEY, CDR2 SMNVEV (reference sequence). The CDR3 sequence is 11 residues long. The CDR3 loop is CARLQLQPQHF. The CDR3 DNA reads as TGTGCCAGGTTGCAACTGCAGCCCCAGCATTTT.

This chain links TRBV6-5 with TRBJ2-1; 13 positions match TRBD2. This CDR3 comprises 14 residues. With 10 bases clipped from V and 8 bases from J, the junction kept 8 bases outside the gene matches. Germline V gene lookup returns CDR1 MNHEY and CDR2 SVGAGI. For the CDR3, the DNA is TGTGCCACCGGACTAGCGGGAGAATGGGATGAGCAGTTCTTC. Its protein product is CATGLAGEWDEQFF.

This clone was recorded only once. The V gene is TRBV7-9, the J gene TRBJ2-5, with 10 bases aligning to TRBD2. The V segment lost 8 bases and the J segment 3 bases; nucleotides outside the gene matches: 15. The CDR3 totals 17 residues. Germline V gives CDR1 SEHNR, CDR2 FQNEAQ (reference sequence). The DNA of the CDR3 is TGTGCCAGCGGGACACTGAATAGCGGGAGGAGCAAAGAGACCCAGTACTTC. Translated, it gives CASGTLNSGRSKETQYF. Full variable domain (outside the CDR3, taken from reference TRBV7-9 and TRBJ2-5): DTGVSQNPRHKITKRGQNVTFRCDPISEHNRLYWYRQTLGQGPEFLTYFQNEAQLEKSRLLSDRFSAERPKGSFSTLEIQRTEQGDSAMYLCASGTLNSGRSKETQYFGPGTRLLVL.

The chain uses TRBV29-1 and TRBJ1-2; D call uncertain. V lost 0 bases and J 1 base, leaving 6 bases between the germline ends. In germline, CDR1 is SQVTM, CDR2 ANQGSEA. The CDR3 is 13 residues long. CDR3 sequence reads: CSVEDEVNYGYTF. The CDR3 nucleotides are TGCAGCGTTGAAGATGAGGTTAACTATGGCTACACCTTC.

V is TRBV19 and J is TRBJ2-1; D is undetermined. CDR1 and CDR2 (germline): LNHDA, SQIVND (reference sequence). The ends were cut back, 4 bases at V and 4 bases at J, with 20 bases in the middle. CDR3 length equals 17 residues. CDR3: CASSTLALRRMYNEQFF. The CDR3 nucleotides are TGTGCCAGTAGTACCCTTGCGTTGCGCCGGATGTACAATGAGCAGTTCTTC.

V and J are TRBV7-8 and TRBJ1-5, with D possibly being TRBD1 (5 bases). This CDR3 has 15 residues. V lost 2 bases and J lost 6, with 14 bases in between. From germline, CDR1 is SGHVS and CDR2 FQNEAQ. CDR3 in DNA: TGTGCCAGCAGCTTAAGTAAGGGGTTAACTCAGCCCCAGCATTTT. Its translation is CASSLSKGLTQPQHF.

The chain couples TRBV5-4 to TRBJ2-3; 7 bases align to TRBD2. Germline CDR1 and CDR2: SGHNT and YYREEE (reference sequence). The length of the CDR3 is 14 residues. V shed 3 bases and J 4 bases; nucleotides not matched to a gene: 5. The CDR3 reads CASSSWGRADTQYF. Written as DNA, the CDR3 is TGTGCCAGCAGCTCATGGGGGAGGGCAGATACGCAGTATTTT.

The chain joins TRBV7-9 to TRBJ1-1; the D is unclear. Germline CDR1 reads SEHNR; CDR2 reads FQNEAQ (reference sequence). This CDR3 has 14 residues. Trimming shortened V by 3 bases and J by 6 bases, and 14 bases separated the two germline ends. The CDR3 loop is CASSLGPRPPEAFF. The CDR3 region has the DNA TGTGCCAGCAGCTTGGGTCCCAGGCCCCCTGAAGCTTTCTTT.

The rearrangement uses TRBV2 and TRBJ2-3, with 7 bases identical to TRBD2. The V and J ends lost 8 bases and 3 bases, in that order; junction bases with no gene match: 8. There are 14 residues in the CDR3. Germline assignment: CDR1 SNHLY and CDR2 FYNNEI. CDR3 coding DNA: TGTGCCAGCCGGACTAGGACTGGGACAGATACGCAGTATTTT. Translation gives CASRTRTGTDTQYF.

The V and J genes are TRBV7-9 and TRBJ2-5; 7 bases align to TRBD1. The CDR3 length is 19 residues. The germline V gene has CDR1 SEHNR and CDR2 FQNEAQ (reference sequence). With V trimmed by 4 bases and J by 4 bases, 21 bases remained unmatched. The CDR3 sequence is CASSSNILPTGEVGETQYF. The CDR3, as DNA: TGTGCCAGCAGCTCCAATATTTTACCCACAGGGGAAGTAGGAGAGACCCAGTACTTC.

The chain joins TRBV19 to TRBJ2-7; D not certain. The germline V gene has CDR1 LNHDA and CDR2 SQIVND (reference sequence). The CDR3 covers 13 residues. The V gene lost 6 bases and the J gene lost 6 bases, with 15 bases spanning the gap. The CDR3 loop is CASRGYPQGEQYF. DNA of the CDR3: TGTGCCAGTAGGGGGTACCCTCAAGGCGAGCAGTACTTC.

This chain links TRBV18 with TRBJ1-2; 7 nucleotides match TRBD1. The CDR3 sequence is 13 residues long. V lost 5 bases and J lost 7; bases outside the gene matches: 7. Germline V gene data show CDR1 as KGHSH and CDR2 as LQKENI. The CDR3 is CASSTQGESGYTF. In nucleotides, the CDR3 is TGTGCCAGCTCAACTCAGGGGGAGAGTGGCTACACCTTC. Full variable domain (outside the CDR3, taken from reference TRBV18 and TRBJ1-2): NAGVMQNPRHLVRRRGQEARLRCSPMKGHSHVYWYRQLPEEGLKFMVYLQKENIIDESGMPKERFSAEFPKEGPSILRIQQVVRGDSAAYFCASSTQGESGYTFGSGTRLTVV.

The CDR3 loop reads CASSKLQIGSPLHF. CDR3 coding DNA: TGTGCCAGCAGTAAGCTACAGATCGGTTCACCCCTCCACTTT. The V gene is TRBV27, the J gene TRBJ1-6; unclear D gene. Germline V gives CDR1 MNHEY, CDR2 SMNVEV (reference sequence). V lost 5 bases and J 9 bases, leaving 14 bases between the germline ends. The CDR3 sequence is 14 residues long.

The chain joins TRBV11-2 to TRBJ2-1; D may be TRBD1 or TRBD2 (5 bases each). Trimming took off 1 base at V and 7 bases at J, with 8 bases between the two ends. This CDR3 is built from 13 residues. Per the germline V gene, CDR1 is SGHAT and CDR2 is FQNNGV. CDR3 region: CASSLGDRNEQFF. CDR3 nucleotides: TGTGCCAGCAGCTTAGGGGACCGGAATGAGCAGTTCTTC. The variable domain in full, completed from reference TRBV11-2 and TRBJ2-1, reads EAGVAQSPRYKIIEKRQSVAFWCNPISGHATLYWYQQILGQGPKLLIQFQNNGVVDDSQLPKDRFSAERLKGVDSTLKIQPAKLEDSAVYLCASSLGDRNEQFFGPGTRLTVL.

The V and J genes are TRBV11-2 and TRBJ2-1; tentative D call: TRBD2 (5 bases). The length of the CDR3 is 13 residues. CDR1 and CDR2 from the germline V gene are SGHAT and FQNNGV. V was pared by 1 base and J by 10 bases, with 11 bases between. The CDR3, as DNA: TGTGCCAGCAGCTTAGTGAAGCGGAGAGAGCAGTTCTTC. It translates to CASSLVKRREQFF.

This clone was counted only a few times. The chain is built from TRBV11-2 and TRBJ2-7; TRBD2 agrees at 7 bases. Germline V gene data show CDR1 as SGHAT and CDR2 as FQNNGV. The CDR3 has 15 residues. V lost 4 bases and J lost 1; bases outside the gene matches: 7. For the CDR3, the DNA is TGTGCCAGCAGCTCTTCTAGCGGAATTTCCTACGAGCAGTACTTC. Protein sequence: CASSSSSGISYEQYF.

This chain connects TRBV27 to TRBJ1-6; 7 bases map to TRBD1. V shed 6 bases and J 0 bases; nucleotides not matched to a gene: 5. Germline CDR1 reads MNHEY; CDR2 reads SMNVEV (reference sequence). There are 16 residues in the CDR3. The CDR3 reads CASRPTGDSYNSPLHF. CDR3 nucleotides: TGTGCCAGCAGACCAACAGGGGACTCCTATAATTCACCCCTCCACTTT.